The 32 T cell receptor beta chains given below trace back to one sample, sequenced in a study of blood T cell repertoires in COVID-19. Sequenced by immunoSEQ multiplex PCR; TCRdb stores in-frame clones only, minus some. The sample includes 400,000 or so clones, around 91% of them seen just once. The sample consisted of PBMCs or T cells enriched from blood (not recorded which). These receptor sequences come from a man aged 18 to 30 who had recovered from COVID-19.

The chain joins TRBV10-3 to TRBJ1-2; D possibly corresponds to TRBD1 (6 bases). The CDR3 totals 12 residues. The ends were cut back, 6 bases at V and 8 bases at J, with 13 bases in the middle. Germline V lookup: CDR1 ENHRY, CDR2 SYGVKD. DNA for the CDR3: TGTGCCATCAGGGACGGGACATTAGGCTACACCTTC. Its translation: CAIRDGTLGYTF.

The chain employs TRBV19 and TRBJ1-5, with 7 bases matching TRBD1. V was clipped by 5 bases and J by 2 bases; unmatched bases: 9. Germline CDR1 and CDR2: LNHDA and SQIVND (reference sequence). The CDR3 covers 16 residues. In nucleotides, the CDR3 is TGTGCCAGTAGTCTGGACAGGAAGGGGCGCAATCAGCCCCAGCATTTT. Its translation: CASSLDRKGRNQPQHF.

The chain employs TRBV28 and TRBJ1-3; the D gene is possibly TRBD1 (5 bases). V was shortened by 4 bases and J by 3 bases, with 10 bases between the two germline ends. The CDR3 covers 14 residues. Germline lookup yields CDR1 MDHEN and CDR2 SYDVKM. The CDR3 DNA is TGTGCCAGCAGTTCCGGGGGGATTGGAAACACCATATATTTT. Amino acid sequence: CASSSGGIGNTIYF.

The chain couples TRBV25-1 to TRBJ2-2, with 10 bases identical to TRBD1. This CDR3 contains 15 residues. V was clipped by 5 bases and J by 5 bases; unmatched bases: 5. Germline CDR1 reads MGHDK; CDR2 reads SYGVNS. The CDR3 DNA reads TGTGCCAGCAGTACCGGGACAGGGGATACCGGGGAGCTGTTTTTT. Its translation is CASSTGTGDTGELFF.

This chain links TRBV18 with TRBJ1-1; D not certain. CDR1 and CDR2 (germline): KGHSH, LQKENI. The CDR3 loop spans 13 amino acids. Deletions cut 3 bases from V and 6 bases from J, with 11 bases between. Written as DNA, the CDR3 is TGTGCCAGCTCACCCACATGGAGACCTGAAGCTTTCTTT. It encodes CASSPTWRPEAFF.

The chain employs TRBV9 and TRBJ1-2; D may be TRBD1 (6 bases). CDR3 length equals 14 residues. CDR1 and CDR2 (germline): SGDLS, YYNGEE. V dropped 5 bases and J dropped 3 bases, with 14 bases sitting between them. CDR3 region: CASSLRGGYYGYTF. The CDR3, as DNA: TGTGCCAGCAGTTTAAGGGGGGGTTACTATGGCTACACCTTC.

In this sample, this clone turned up a few times. This specimen includes other DNA sequences encoding the same CDR3. This chain links TRBV18 with TRBJ2-3; no clear D. V was shortened by 3 bases and J by 0 bases, with 4 bases between the two germline ends. CDR3 length equals 13 residues. CDR1 is KGHSH, CDR2 LQKENI, per germline. CDR3 loop: CASSPPSTDTQYF. DNA of the CDR3: TGTGCCAGCTCACCTCCTAGCACAGATACGCAGTATTTT. The variable domain in full, completed from reference TRBV18 and TRBJ2-3, reads NAGVMQNPRHLVRRRGQEARLRCSPMKGHSHVYWYRQLPEEGLKFMVYLQKENIIDESGMPKERFSAEFPKEGPSILRIQQVVRGDSAAYFCASSPPSTDTQYFGPGTRLTVL.

The chain has TRBV11-2 and TRBJ2-4; 7 bases are shared with TRBD2. This CDR3 spans 18 amino acids. In germline, CDR1 is SGHAT, CDR2 FQNNGV. V was clipped by 6 bases and J by 7 bases; unmatched bases: 21. This CDR3 is CASSHGGGLRKALNIQYF. The CDR3 DNA follows: TGTGCCAGCAGTCATGGGGGGGGATTGAGGAAAGCCCTGAACATTCAGTACTTC.

V is TRBV7-3 and J is TRBJ1-1, with D tentatively TRBD1 (5 bases). CDR1 SGHTA and CDR2 FQGTGA come from the germline V gene. The CDR3 is 13 amino acids. V dropped 4 bases and J dropped 4 bases, with 10 bases sitting between them. CDR3 loop: CASSYRGGTEAFF. The DNA for the CDR3 is TGTGCCAGCAGCTACCGGGGGGGCACTGAAGCTTTCTTT.

The gene calls are TRBV18 and TRBJ2-7; 7 bases map to TRBD2. Germline V gene sequence: CDR1 KGHSH, CDR2 LQKENI. Trimming at V came to 0 bases and at J to 7 bases, leaving 9 bases not matched to a gene. The CDR3 has 15 residues. CDR3 in amino acids: CASSPPSSGTSEQYF. CDR3 DNA sequence: TGTGCCAGCTCACCACCCTCGAGCGGGACGTCAGAGCAGTACTTC.

This rearrangement joins TRBV19 to TRBJ1-1; 8 bases line up with TRBD1. This CDR3 is 15 amino acids long. The germline CDR1 and CDR2 sequences are LNHDA and SQIVND (reference sequence). V lost 4 bases, J lost 1 base, and 5 bases stayed unmatched. CDR3 region: CASSTGDRPNTEAFF. CDR3 DNA: TGTGCCAGTAGTACAGGGGACAGGCCGAACACTGAAGCTTTCTTT.

Worth noting for this clone: Other DNA sequences in the sample encode the same CDR3. CDR3 protein: CASSGQGSTEAFF. In DNA, the CDR3 is TGTGCCAGCAGTGGTCAGGGGAGCACTGAAGCTTTCTTT. The chain employs TRBV2 and TRBJ1-1; D possibly corresponds to TRBD1 (6 bases). V shed 4 bases and J shed 4 bases, with 10 bases lying between them. CDR1 and CDR2 (germline): SNHLY, FYNNEI. The CDR3 is 13 amino acids.

This rearrangement joins TRBV7-9 to TRBJ1-4; 10 positions match TRBD1. CDR1 is SEHNR, CDR2 FQNEAQ, per germline (reference sequence). This CDR3 contains 18 residues. V shed 5 bases and J 2 bases; nucleotides not matched to a gene: 11. CDR3 bases: TGTGCCAGCAGCCCAGGACAGGGGGGGATGGCCACTAATGAAAAACTGTTTTTT. Translation: CASSPGQGGMATNEKLFF.

The chain joins TRBV7-8 to TRBJ1-6, with D hard to call. V lost 1 base to trimming and J lost 0 bases, with 13 bases between them. Germline V CDR1 and CDR2: SGHVS, FQNEAQ. This CDR3 contains 18 residues. In DNA, the CDR3 is TGTGCCAGCAGCTTAGTCGGCAGGACTCTCTCCTATAATTCACCCCTCCACTTT. This gives the protein CASSLVGRTLSYNSPLHF.

The chain is built from TRBV2 and TRBJ1-2; the D gene is possibly TRBD1 (5 bases). Per germline, CDR1 SNHLY and CDR2 FYNNEI. Trimming stripped 8 bases from V and 5 bases from J, with 18 bases between. The CDR3 contains 14 residues. The CDR3 coding sequence is TGTGCCAGCCAGCTTAAACAGGAGCTATATGGCTACACCTTC. It is translated as CASQLKQELYGYTF.

This sequence joins TRBV5-4 and TRBJ2-1; 8 bases align to TRBD1. The CDR3 covers 15 residues. CDR1 and CDR2 from the germline V gene are SGHNT and YYREEE (reference sequence). Trimming cost V 0 bases and J 5 bases; bases outside gene matches: 4. The CDR3 spells CASSLAGQGHNEQFF. The CDR3 region has the DNA TGTGCCAGCAGCTTGGCAGGACAGGGACACAATGAGCAGTTCTTC.

Only a few counts were recorded for this clone. V is TRBV6-5 and J is TRBJ1-5, with 9 bases matching TRBD1. This CDR3 has 14 residues. Germline loops: CDR1 MNHEY, CDR2 SVGAGI. The trim removed 8 bases at V and 5 bases at J, leaving 7 bases unmatched. The CDR3 is CASGPDRGYQPQHF. The DNA of the CDR3 is TGTGCCAGCGGGCCCGACAGGGGGTATCAGCCCCAGCATTTT.

V usage is TRBV19 and J usage is TRBJ1-1, with D perhaps TRBD1 (6 bases). V was shortened by 7 bases and J by 7 bases, with 10 bases between the two germline ends. The length of the CDR3 is 11 residues. The germline V gene has CDR1 LNHDA and CDR2 SQIVND (reference sequence). CDR3 residues: CASKAGDEAFF. The CDR3 bases are TGTGCCAGTAAAGCAGGGGATGAAGCTTTCTTT.

The chain has TRBV6-5 and TRBJ1-1; 7 bases match TRBD1. There are 14 residues in the CDR3. The germline V gene encodes CDR1 MNHEY and CDR2 SVGAGI. The V gene end was trimmed by 4 bases and the J gene end by 2 bases; junction bases not matched to a gene: 4. CDR3 loop: CASSWTGTNTEAFF. CDR3 bases: TGTGCCAGCAGTTGGACAGGAACAAACACTGAAGCTTTCTTT.

This rearrangement joins TRBV27 to TRBJ2-2; D perhaps matches TRBD2 (6 bases). Trimming took off 3 bases at V and 0 bases at J, with 11 bases between the two ends. The CDR3 consists of 16 residues. CDR1 and CDR2 from the germline V gene are MNHEY and SMNVEV (reference sequence). CDR3 region: CASSFGVAANTGELFF. DNA of the CDR3: TGTGCCAGCAGTTTCGGGGTAGCGGCGAACACCGGGGAGCTGTTTTTT.

This clone was picked up one time. The J gene is TRBJ2-3, the V gene TRBV5-1, with 12 bases aligning to TRBD2. The CDR3 spans 16 residues. J gave up 0 bases and V 3 bases, and 2 bases lay outside the gene matches. Germline V gene lookup returns CDR1 SGHRS and CDR2 YFSETQ. CDR3 coding DNA: TGCGCCAGCAGCTCCGGACTAGCGGGAAGCACAGATACGCAGTATTTT. Protein product: CASSSGLAGSTDTQYF.

This rearrangement joins TRBV7-2 to TRBJ2-7, with TRBD1 as a possible D gene (6 bases). Germline assignment: CDR1 SGHTA and CDR2 FQGNSA. The CDR3 extends over 18 amino acids. V lost 1 base, J lost 0 bases, and 19 bases lay in between. CDR3 coding DNA: TGTGCCAGCAGCTTAGGTTATGGGGGCTGGCAGAGCTCCTACGAGCAGTACTTC. Translation: CASSLGYGGWQSSYEQYF.

This clone was recorded only once. The sample carries other DNA sequences with the same CDR3. The rearrangement links TRBV18 to TRBJ1-5, with TRBD1 as a possible D gene (6 bases). Germline lookup yields CDR1 KGHSH and CDR2 LQKENI. There are 13 residues in the CDR3. V was cut by 6 bases and J by 4 bases, with 10 bases left in between. The CDR3: CASSPDRNQPQHF. CDR3 DNA sequence: TGTGCCAGCTCGCCCGACAGGAATCAGCCCCAGCATTTT.

The chain uses TRBV10-3 and TRBJ2-1; 8 bases align to TRBD1. Trimming took 4 bases from V and 0 from J; bases not matched to a gene: 8. The CDR3 has 17 residues. Germline V lookup: CDR1 ENHRY, CDR2 SYGVKD. CDR3 in DNA: TGTGCCATCAGTGGCTGGGACAGGAAAAGCTCCTACAATGAGCAGTTCTTC. Encoded protein: CAISGWDRKSSYNEQFF.

The chain uses TRBV2 and TRBJ2-2, with D possibly matching TRBD1 (7 bases). There are 15 residues in the CDR3. Germline assignment: CDR1 SNHLY and CDR2 FYNNEI. V was clipped by 2 bases and J by 6 bases, with 13 bases between them. For the CDR3, the DNA is TGTGCCAGCAGTGAAATCCAGGGGGGAGCCGGGGAGCTGTTTTTT. Amino acid sequence: CASSEIQGGAGELFF.

The chain recombines TRBV5-1 with TRBJ1-1, with D unresolved. Germline lookup yields CDR1 SGHRS and CDR2 YFSETQ. This CDR3 comprises 14 residues. The ends were cut back, 6 bases at V and 1 base at J, with 13 bases in the middle. The CDR3 protein is CASKKGAGNTEAFF. The CDR3, as DNA: TGCGCCAGCAAAAAGGGTGCGGGGAACACTGAAGCTTTCTTT.

The J gene is TRBJ1-2, the V gene TRBV29-1; D ambiguous. The CDR3 is made up of 14 amino acids. Germline V gene lookup returns CDR1 SQVTM and CDR2 ANQGSEA. V shed 0 bases and J shed 2 bases, with 10 bases lying between them. The CDR3 DNA follows: TGCAGCGTTGAAGAGGCCGACTCGAACTATGGCTACACCTTC. Translated: CSVEEADSNYGYTF.

The V gene is TRBV27, the J gene TRBJ1-6, with D maybe TRBD1 (5 bases). V was clipped by 6 bases and J by 6 bases, with 12 bases between them. Per germline, CDR1 MNHEY and CDR2 SMNVEV (reference sequence). This CDR3 has 14 amino acids. The CDR3 loop reads CASSTRGANSPLHF. Written as DNA, the CDR3 is TGTGCCAGCAGCACCCGTGGGGCTAATTCACCCCTCCACTTT.

This clone was counted between two and nine times. The rearrangement joins TRBV9 to TRBJ2-7; D is undetermined. Trimming took off 4 bases at V and 6 bases at J, with 17 bases between the two ends. Germline CDR1 SGDLS, CDR2 YYNGEE. The CDR3 has 14 amino acids. Here the CDR3 reads CASSREAITPEQYF. The CDR3 coding sequence is TGTGCCAGCAGCCGAGAGGCCATCACTCCCGAGCAGTACTTC. The full variable domain, with the rest looked up from reference TRBV9 and TRBJ2-7, is DSGVTQTPKHLITATGQRVTLRCSPRSGDLSVYWYQQSLDQGLQFLIQYYNGEERAKGNILERFSAQQFPDLHSELNLSSLELGDSALYFCASSREAITPEQYFGPGTRLTVT.

The chain links TRBV2 to TRBJ2-7; possibly TRBD1 for D (6 bases). V was shortened by 7 bases and J by 3 bases, with 19 bases between the two germline ends. This CDR3 is 15 amino acids long. The germline CDR1 and CDR2 sequences are SNHLY and FYNNEI. The CDR3 here is CASTPLGQNFYEQYF. CDR3 DNA sequence: TGTGCCAGCACCCCCCTGGGACAAAATTTCTACGAGCAGTACTTC. The entire variable domain, with the rest obtained from reference TRBV2 and TRBJ2-7, is as follows: EPEVTQTPSHQVTQMGQEVILRCVPISNHLYFYWYRQILGQKVEFLVSFYNNEISEKSEIFDDQFSVERPDGSNFTLKIRSTKLEDSAMYFCASTPLGQNFYEQYFGPGTRLTVT.

V and J are TRBV10-2 and TRBJ2-5, with TRBD1 matching 7 bases. Germline-derived CDR1 and CDR2 are WSHSY and SAAADI. The V gene end was trimmed by 8 bases and the J gene end by 5 bases; junction bases not matched to a gene: 8. This CDR3 has 13 amino acids. The CDR3 bases are TGCGCCAGCGGCCTGACAGGGTTGGAGACCCAGTACTTC. It translates to CASGLTGLETQYF.

The V call is TRBV6-5, the J call TRBJ1-5; the D gene is possibly TRBD1 (5 bases). Trimming shortened V by 0 bases and J by 6 bases, and 12 bases separated the two germline ends. CDR1 MNHEY and CDR2 SVGAGI come from the germline V gene. The CDR3 covers 15 residues. The CDR3 coding sequence is TGTGCCAGCAGTTACTCGTACAGGATAGGTCAGCCCCAGCATTTT. It is translated as CASSYSYRIGQPQHF.